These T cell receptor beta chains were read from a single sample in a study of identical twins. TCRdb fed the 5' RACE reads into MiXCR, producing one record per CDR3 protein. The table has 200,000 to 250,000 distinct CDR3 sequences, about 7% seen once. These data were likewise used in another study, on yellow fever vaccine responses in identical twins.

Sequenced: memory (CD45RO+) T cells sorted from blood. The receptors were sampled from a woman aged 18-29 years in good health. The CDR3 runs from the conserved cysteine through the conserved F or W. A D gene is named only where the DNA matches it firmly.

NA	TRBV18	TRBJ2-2	CASSPQVGGELFF
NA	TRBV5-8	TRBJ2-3	CASTLSSGASTDTQYF
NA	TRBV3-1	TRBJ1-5	CASTLGKNQPQHF
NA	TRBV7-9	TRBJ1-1	CASSSTMDPTTEAFF
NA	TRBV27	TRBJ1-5	CASSFSRTTYSNQPQHF
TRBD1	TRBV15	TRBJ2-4	CATSRGTGGVGNIQYF
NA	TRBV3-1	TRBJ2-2	CASGGLGQYTGELFF
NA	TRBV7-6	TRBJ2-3	CASSSPSDTQYF
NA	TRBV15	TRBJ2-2	CATSRDSPPGELFF
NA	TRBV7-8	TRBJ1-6	CASSLRDGDSPLHF
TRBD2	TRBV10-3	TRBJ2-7	CAISDPGLPNYEQYF
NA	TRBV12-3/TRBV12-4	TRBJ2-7	CASSLHLYEQYF
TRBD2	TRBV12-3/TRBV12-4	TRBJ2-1	CASSFGLVWFF
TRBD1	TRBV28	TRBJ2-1	CASSFALTVGTEDYNEQFF
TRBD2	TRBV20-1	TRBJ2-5	CSARDGTTKETQYF
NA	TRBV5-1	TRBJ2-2	CASGRTANTGELFF
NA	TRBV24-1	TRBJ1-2	CATSDSRYGYTF
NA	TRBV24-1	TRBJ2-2	CATSDLTSGSVAGELFF
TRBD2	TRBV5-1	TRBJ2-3	CASSPNPSGSSTDTQYF
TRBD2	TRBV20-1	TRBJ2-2	CSATSAGGVNTGELFF
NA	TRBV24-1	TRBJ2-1	CATARQGGNEQFF
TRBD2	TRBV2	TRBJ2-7	CASSTSGYEQYF
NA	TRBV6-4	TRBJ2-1	CASSDSWETGGNEQFF
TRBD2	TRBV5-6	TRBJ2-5	CASSPPSGGSQETQYF
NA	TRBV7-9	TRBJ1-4	CASSLRPAEKLFF